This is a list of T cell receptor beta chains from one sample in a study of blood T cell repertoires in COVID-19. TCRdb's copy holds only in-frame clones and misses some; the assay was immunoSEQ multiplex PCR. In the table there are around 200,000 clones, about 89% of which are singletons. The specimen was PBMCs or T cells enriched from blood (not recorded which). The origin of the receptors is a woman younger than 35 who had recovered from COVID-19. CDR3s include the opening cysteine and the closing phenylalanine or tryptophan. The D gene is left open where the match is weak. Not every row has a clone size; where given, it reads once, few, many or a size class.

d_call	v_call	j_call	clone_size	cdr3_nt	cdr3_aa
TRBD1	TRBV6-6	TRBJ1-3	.	TGTGCCAGCAGCCAGGGGGGCTCTGGAAACACCATATATTTT	CASSQGGSGNTIYF
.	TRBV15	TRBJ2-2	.	TGTGCCACCAGCAGAGATCGGGGTGCGGCCGGGGAGCTGTTTTTT	CATSRDRGAAGELFF
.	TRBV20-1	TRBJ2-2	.	TGCAGTGCTAGTCTCGGGAGCGCCGGGGAGCTGTTTTTT	CSASLGSAGELFF
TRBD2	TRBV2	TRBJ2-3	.	TGTGCCATACGGGGGCTAGCGGGAGGTGGAGATACGCAGTATTTT	CAIRGLAGGGDTQYF
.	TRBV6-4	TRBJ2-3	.	TGTGCCAGCAGTGAGCGAGGGGGGGGAACGGATACGCAGTATTTT	CASSERGGGTDTQYF
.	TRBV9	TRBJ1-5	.	TGTGCCAGCAGCGTAGGACAGCTCCAGCCCCAGCATTTT	CASSVGQLQPQHF
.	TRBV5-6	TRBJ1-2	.	TGTGCCAGCAGCTTGAATCGGTATTATGGCTACACCTTC	CASSLNRYYGYTF
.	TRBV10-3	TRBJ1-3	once	TGTGCCATCAGCCAATCAGGAAACACCATATATTTT	CAISQSGNTIYF
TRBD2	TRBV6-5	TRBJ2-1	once	TGTGCCAGCAAAGAGGGACTAGCCGACAATGAGCAGTTCTTC	CASKEGLADNEQFF
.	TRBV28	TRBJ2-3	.	TGTGCCAGCAGTCTACGTAGGGCTACAGGACCCACAGATACGCAGTATTTT	CASSLRRATGPTDTQYF
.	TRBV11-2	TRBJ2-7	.	TGTGCCAGCAGCCTCGCGGACAGCGGCTCCTACGAGCAGTACTTC	CASSLADSGSYEQYF
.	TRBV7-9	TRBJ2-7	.	TGTGCCAGCAGCCTTACCACATACGAGCAGTACTTC	CASSLTTYEQYF
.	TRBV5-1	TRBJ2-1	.	TGCGCCAGCAGCTTAGAAACTTACAATGAGCAGTTCTTC	CASSLETYNEQFF
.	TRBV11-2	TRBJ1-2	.	TGTGCCAGCAGCTTACCGGGAGTCTATGGCTACACCTTC	CASSLPGVYGYTF
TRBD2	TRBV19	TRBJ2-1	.	TGTGCCAGTAGTGGGACTAGCGGGAGTTGGAATGAGCAGTTCTTC	CASSGTSGSWNEQFF
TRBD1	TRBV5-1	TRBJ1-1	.	TGCGCCAGCAGCCGTTTAACAGGGGTGGTAAACACTGAAGCTTTCTTT	CASSRLTGVVNTEAFF
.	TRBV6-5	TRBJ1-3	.	TGTGCCAGCAGAACGACAGCGATGCCGGGAAACACCATATATTTT	CASRTTAMPGNTIYF
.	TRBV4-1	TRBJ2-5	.	TGCGCCAGCAGCCAAGATTTGGGGGCAGGCTCCGGGGAGACCCAGTACTTC	CASSQDLGAGSGETQYF
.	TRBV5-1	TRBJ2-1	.	TGCGCCAGCAGCTTATGGACAGACAATGAGCAGTTCTTC	CASSLWTDNEQFF
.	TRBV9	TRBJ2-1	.	TGTGCCAGCAGCGAATCCGCGGGTACCTACAATGAGCAGTTCTTC	CASSESAGTYNEQFF
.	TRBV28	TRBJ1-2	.	TGTGCCAGCGACCCTTCGGGGGGGTCTAACTATGGCTACACCTTC	CASDPSGGSNYGYTF
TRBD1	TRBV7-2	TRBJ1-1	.	TGTGCCAGCAGCCGTGGAGGGGGCCTCCCTGAAGCTTTCTTT	CASSRGGGLPEAFF
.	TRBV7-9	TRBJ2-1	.	TGTGCCAGCAGCTCGATGGGGGCCGCCCCCCAAAGCTCCTACAATGAGCAGTTCTTC	CASSSMGAAPQSSYNEQFF
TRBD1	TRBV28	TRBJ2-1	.	TGTGCCAGCAGTTACGCCTCTGGGACAGACGCGCTCAATGAGCAGTTCTTC	CASSYASGTDALNEQFF
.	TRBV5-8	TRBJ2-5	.	TGTGCCAGCAGCTTTCCCGTACAAGAGACCCAGTACTTC	CASSFPVQETQYF
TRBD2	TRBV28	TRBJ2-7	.	TGTGCCAGCTGTACGGGAGGCTACGAGCAGTACTTC	CASCTGGYEQYF
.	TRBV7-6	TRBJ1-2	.	TGTGCCAGCAGCTTAGTAACGGAGGGATCCGGCTACACCTTC	CASSLVTEGSGYTF
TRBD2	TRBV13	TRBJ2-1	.	TGTGCCAGCACTGGGGGAGGGCTCCATAATGAGCAGTTCTTC	CASTGGGLHNEQFF